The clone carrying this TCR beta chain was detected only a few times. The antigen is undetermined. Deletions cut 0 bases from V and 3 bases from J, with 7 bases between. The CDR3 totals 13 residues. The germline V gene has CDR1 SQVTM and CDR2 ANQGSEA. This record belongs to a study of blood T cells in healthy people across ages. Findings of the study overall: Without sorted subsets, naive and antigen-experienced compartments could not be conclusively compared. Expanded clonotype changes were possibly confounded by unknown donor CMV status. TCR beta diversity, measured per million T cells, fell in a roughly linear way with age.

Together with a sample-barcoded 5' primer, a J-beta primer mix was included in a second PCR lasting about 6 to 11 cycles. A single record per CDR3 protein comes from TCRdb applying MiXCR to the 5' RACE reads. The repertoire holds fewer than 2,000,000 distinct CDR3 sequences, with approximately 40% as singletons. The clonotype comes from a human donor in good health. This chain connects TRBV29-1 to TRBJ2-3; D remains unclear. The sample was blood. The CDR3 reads CSVEDHPTDTQYF. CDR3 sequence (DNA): TGCAGCGTTGAAGATCATCCGACAGATACGCAGTATTTT.